A single sample is the source of the 25 T cell receptor beta chains below, sequenced in a study of beta chain features in type 1 diabetes. Points from the study as a whole: Shortening that was moderate but significant affected the TCRB CDR3s of Type 1 diabetes patients in all four CD4+ subsets.

No antigens are known for them. What was sequenced were expressed TCRB transcripts, since all of the isolated RNA had been reverse transcribed. Libraries were prepared by immunoSEQ multiplex PCR; TCRdb keeps only in-frame clonotypes and omits some of them. The data contain over 200,000 clones, about a tenth of them singletons. The sequenced sample consisted of naive CD4+ T cells from blood. The receptors derive from a man between 25 and 39 years old with type 1 diabetes.

This chain links TRBV28 with TRBJ2-5; tentative D call: TRBD2 (6 bases). CDR3 length: 14 residues. The V end was cut by 6 bases, the J end by 4 bases, with 15 bases between. The germline V gene encodes CDR1 MDHEN and CDR2 SYDVKM. The DNA of the CDR3 is TGTGCCAGCAGGAAGGGACTGTCATTAGAGACCCAGTACTTC. Translated, it gives CASRKGLSLETQYF.

The table lists this clone with a few counts. V gene TRBV7-8 combines with J gene TRBJ2-7, with D tentatively TRBD1 (6 bases). V was shortened by 5 bases and J by 1 base, with 15 bases between the two germline ends. Germline CDR1 and CDR2: SGHVS and FQNEAQ. The CDR3 extends over 15 amino acids. Here the CDR3 reads CASSQRGGKSYEQYF. In nucleotides, the CDR3 is TGTGCCAGCAGCCAACGAGGGGGAAAGTCCTACGAGCAGTACTTC.

This clone was recorded a few times. The chain joins TRBV7-9 to TRBJ2-1, with 12 bases lining up with TRBD2. This CDR3 comprises 16 residues. V gave up 5 bases and J gave up 2 bases; unmatched junction bases: 4. Per germline, CDR1 SEHNR and CDR2 FQNEAQ (reference sequence). This chain's CDR3 is CASSLLAGGTYNEQFF. As DNA, the CDR3 is TGTGCCAGCAGCCTACTAGCGGGGGGAACCTACAATGAGCAGTTCTTC.

The chain joins TRBV5-1 to TRBJ1-5; a possible D gene is TRBD1 (5 bases). In germline, CDR1 is SGHRS, CDR2 YFSETQ. The length of the CDR3 is 14 residues. Trimming took off 0 bases at V and 3 bases at J, with 7 bases between the two ends. In DNA, the CDR3 is TGCGCCAGCAGCTTGGCAGGGATCAATCAGCCCCAGCATTTT. Its translation is CASSLAGINQPQHF.

This clone has just a few counts. The chain has TRBV6-1 and TRBJ1-1; TRBD1 matches 7 bases. The CDR3 has 13 residues. In germline, CDR1 is MNHNS, CDR2 SASEGT. V was pared by 7 bases and J by 5 bases, with 7 bases of the junction left unmatched. DNA for the CDR3: TGTGCCAGCAACAGGGGAAGGGGGACTGAAGCTTTCTTT. Residues: CASNRGRGTEAFF.

The chain couples TRBV21-1 to TRBJ1-5. TRBV21-1 is a pseudogene segment. The CDR3 length is 17 residues. CDR3 region: CASSSLGGNYSNQPQHF. CDR3 sequence (DNA): TGTGCCAGCAGCTCCCTGGGGGGGAATTATAGCAATCAGCCCCAGCATTTT.

The chain employs TRBV7-2 and TRBJ2-2; TRBD1 might be the D (6 bases). Looked up from germline, CDR1 is SGHTA and CDR2 is FQGNSA. CDR3 size: 18 residues. The V end lost 5 bases, the J end lost 6 bases, and 25 bases lay between the germline ends. This chain's CDR3 is CASSEKADRRGESGELFF. DNA for the CDR3: TGTGCCAGCAGCGAAAAGGCTGATCGCAGGGGAGAGTCCGGGGAGCTGTTTTTT.

This clone was seen more than once but under ten times. This chain uses TRBV9 with TRBJ1-6; D remains ambiguous. The ends were cut back, 4 bases at V and 7 bases at J, with 15 bases in the middle. Germline V gene sequence: CDR1 SGDLS, CDR2 YYNGEE. The CDR3 is 15 residues long. This CDR3 reads CASSPGGPRNSPLHF. The CDR3 nucleotides are TGTGCCAGCAGCCCCGGAGGGCCGAGAAATTCACCCCTCCACTTT.

This clone was seen a handful of times. This sample includes further DNA sequences coding for the same CDR3. V gene TRBV2 combines with J gene TRBJ2-5, with unresolved D. The germline V and J ends were trimmed by 6 bases and 5 bases, with 7 bases remaining between them. This CDR3 has 11 residues. Germline-derived CDR1 and CDR2 are SNHLY and FYNNEI. The CDR3 protein is CASSPRETQYF. The CDR3 DNA sequence: TGTGCCAGCAGCCCGCGCGAGACCCAGTACTTC.

This clone was picked up a small number of times. The chain uses TRBV19 and TRBJ2-1; D perhaps matches TRBD2 (6 bases). The CDR3 runs to 13 residues. Germline V gives CDR1 LNHDA, CDR2 SQIVND (reference sequence). V was trimmed by 4 bases and J by 3 bases, leaving 7 bases between them. The CDR3 sequence: CASSTGLYNEQFF. CDR3 nucleotides: TGTGCCAGTAGTACGGGACTCTACAATGAGCAGTTCTTC.

This clone turned up a few times. The gene calls are TRBV7-9 and TRBJ2-3, with 8 bases aligning to TRBD2. Losses at the gene ends were 6 bases for V and 6 bases for J; bases not matched to a gene: 8. In germline, CDR1 is SEHNR, CDR2 FQNEAQ (reference sequence). The CDR3 extends over 14 amino acids. The CDR3 DNA reads as TGTGCCAGCAGTCCCGGACTAGCTATCGATACGCAGTATTTT. Protein: CASSPGLAIDTQYF.

V is TRBV5-4 and J is TRBJ1-2, with TRBD1 matching over 8 bases. The CDR3 runs 14 residues. CDR1 is SGHNT and CDR2 is YYREEE in the germline V gene (reference sequence). V shed 3 bases, J shed 4 bases, and the junction held 5 bases outside the gene matches. This chain's CDR3 is CASSSSGGVYGYTF. CDR3 nucleotides: TGTGCCAGCAGCTCCTCAGGGGGCGTCTATGGCTACACCTTC.

Only a few counts were recorded for this clone. This rearrangement joins TRBV7-3 to TRBJ2-1; 7 bases are shared with TRBD2. CDR3 length equals 14 residues. Unmatched junction bases numbered 4, after V lost 5 bases and J lost 3 bases. Germline V gives CDR1 SGHTA, CDR2 FQGTGA. The CDR3 coding sequence is TGTGCCAGCAGCAAGGGACTACTCTACAATGAGCAGTTCTTC. It is translated as CASSKGLLYNEQFF.

This clone turned up a few times. The chain is built from TRBV5-1 and TRBJ2-5; TRBD2 might be the D (6 bases). V lost 0 bases and J 2 bases, leaving 11 bases between the germline ends. Germline CDR1 and CDR2: SGHRS and YFSETQ. The CDR3 has 15 residues. CDR3 region: CASSLGNGGQETQYF. The CDR3 DNA reads TGCGCCAGCAGCTTGGGGAACGGGGGTCAAGAGACCCAGTACTTC.

The chain carries TRBV18 and TRBJ2-7; D is ambiguous. Trimming cost V 2 bases and J 4 bases, with 9 bases left between them. Germline CDR1 and CDR2: KGHSH and LQKENI. The CDR3 spans 13 residues. Written as DNA, the CDR3 is TGTGCCAGCTCACCAGGGCAGCTTTACGAGCAGTACTTC. Translating gives CASSPGQLYEQYF.

V usage is TRBV4-1 and J usage is TRBJ1-5; D gene uncertain. This CDR3 is 15 amino acids long. V was cut by 0 bases and J by 2 bases, with 8 bases left in between. Germline CDR1 reads MGHRA; CDR2 reads YSYEKL. CDR3 sequence: CASSQELSGNQPQHF. CDR3 in DNA: TGCGCCAGCAGCCAAGAACTTTCCGGCAATCAGCCCCAGCATTTT.

The chain recombines TRBV4-2 with TRBJ1-1, with 9 bases aligning to TRBD1. V trimming: 5 bases; J trimming: 5 bases; junction bases outside the gene matches: 15. The CDR3 runs to 17 residues. Germline CDR1 LGHNA, CDR2 YNFKEQ. The CDR3 DNA is TGTGCCAGCAGCGAGACAACAGGGGGCGGACGAGAAACTGAAGCTTTCTTT. This translates into CASSETTGGGRETEAFF.

V and J are TRBV5-1 and TRBJ2-7; 8 bases fit TRBD2. V gave up 1 base and J gave up 2 bases; unmatched junction bases: 2. CDR1 and CDR2 from the germline V gene are SGHRS and YFSETQ. This CDR3 comprises 14 residues. CDR3 residues: CASSLQRGTYEQYF. DNA of the CDR3: TGCGCCAGCAGCTTGCAGCGGGGGACCTACGAGCAGTACTTC.

This clone was seen only a few times. The CDR3 sequence: CASSSVAGSYNEQFF. CDR3 bases: TGCGCCAGCAGCTCAGTAGCGGGGTCTTACAATGAGCAGTTCTTC. The rearrangement links TRBV5-1 to TRBJ2-1; 8 nucleotides line up with TRBD2. The CDR3 loop spans 15 amino acids. The ends lost 3 bases at V and 4 bases at J; junction bases unmatched: 6. Per the germline V gene, CDR1 is SGHRS and CDR2 is YFSETQ.

This clone occurred a few times. The chain couples TRBV27 to TRBJ1-5; TRBD1 might be the D (6 bases). CDR3 length: 17 residues. V was pared by 8 bases and J by 3 bases, with 23 bases between. Per germline, CDR1 MNHEY and CDR2 SMNVEV (reference sequence). The CDR3 reads CASPRTGGLPDNQPQHF. In DNA, the CDR3 is TGTGCCAGCCCTAGAACGGGGGGGCTCCCGGACAATCAGCCCCAGCATTTT.

This clone was seen a handful of times. The chain employs TRBV7-2 and TRBJ2-2; D unclear. CDR3 length: 15 amino acids. The germline CDR1 and CDR2 sequences are SGHTA and FQGNSA. V was trimmed by 4 bases and J by 4 bases, leaving 13 bases between them. CDR3 residues: CASSYLLGSTGELFF. CDR3 coding DNA: TGTGCCAGCAGCTACCTCCTGGGCAGCACCGGGGAGCTGTTTTTT.

This clone has only a few counts. The chain has TRBV18 and TRBJ2-3; D uncertain. Germline values: CDR1 KGHSH, CDR2 LQKENI. V lost 3 bases, J lost 1 base, and 11 bases lay in between. The CDR3 runs 15 residues. CDR3 nucleotides: TGTGCCAGCTCACCTAGCTCGTATGGCACAGATACGCAGTATTTT. As protein: CASSPSSYGTDTQYF.

The chain recombines TRBV18 with TRBJ2-1; 7 nucleotides match TRBD2. Germline V CDR1 and CDR2: KGHSH, LQKENI. CDR3 length: 14 amino acids. J gave up 7 bases and V 7 bases, and 10 bases lay outside the gene matches. In DNA form, the CDR3 reads TGTGCCAGCTTCGGGGGGACCCTTGGAAATGAGCAGTTCTTC. Translating it yields CASFGGTLGNEQFF. The full variable domain, its missing parts supplied by reference TRBV18 and TRBJ2-1, is NAGVMQNPRHLVRRRGQEARLRCSPMKGHSHVYWYRQLPEEGLKFMVYLQKENIIDESGMPKERFSAEFPKEGPSILRIQQVVRGDSAAYFCASFGGTLGNEQFFGPGTRLTVL.

This clone has only a few counts. This chain links TRBV6-5 with TRBJ1-6; D not certain. The V end was cut by 0 bases, the J end by 5 bases, with 8 bases between. Germline V gene sequence: CDR1 MNHEY, CDR2 SVGAGI. The CDR3 contains 15 residues. The CDR3 coding sequence is TGTGCCAGCAGTTACTCCTGGGGAGATAATTCACCCCTCCACTTT. Translating gives CASSYSWGDNSPLHF.

This clone occurred a few times. This chain joins TRBV21-1 and TRBJ2-7; TRBD2, the table's D call, was not compared with the DNA. TRBV21-1 is noted as a pseudogene. There are 13 residues in the CDR3. The CDR3 spells CASTRGSLNEQYF. Written as DNA, the CDR3 is TGTGCCAGCACCCGAGGGTCCCTGAACGAGCAGTACTTC.